A selection of T cell receptor beta chains follows, all from one sample in a study of blood T cell repertoires in COVID-19. Profiled with immunoSEQ multiplex PCR; TCRdb holds only in-frame clones, not every one. The table has approximately 210,000 clones, around four fifths seen once. Sequenced sample: peripheral blood. Every receptor here comes from a woman aged 70-85 years with active or convalescent COVID-19. CDR3s include the opening cysteine and the closing phenylalanine or tryptophan. A D gene is named only where the DNA matches it firmly. The size of a clone is reported for some rows only, either as once, few or many, or as a class for expanded clones.

clone_size: .; d_call: TRBD2; j_call: TRBJ2-3; v_call: TRBV5-6; cdr3_nt: TGTGCCAGCAGCCGCGGCCCACTAGCGGGCACAGATACGCAGTATTTT; cdr3_aa: CASSRGPLAGTDTQYF
clone_size: .; d_call: TRBD2; j_call: TRBJ2-1; v_call: TRBV19; cdr3_nt: TGTGCCAGTAGTATCTTAGCGGGAGTTAATGAGCAGTTCTTC; cdr3_aa: CASSILAGVNEQFF
clone_size: .; d_call: .; j_call: TRBJ2-7; v_call: TRBV11-2; cdr3_nt: TGTGCCAGCAGCTTGGCAGGGCTCGAGCAGTACTTC; cdr3_aa: CASSLAGLEQYF
clone_size: .; d_call: TRBD2; j_call: TRBJ2-1; v_call: TRBV10-1; cdr3_nt: TGCGCCAGCCAAGGCTCGGGGGGGGACAATGAGCAGTTCTTC; cdr3_aa: CASQGSGGDNEQFF
clone_size: .; d_call: .; j_call: TRBJ2-5; v_call: TRBV28; cdr3_nt: TGTGCCAGCAGTTTTAGGTTACACTACGCCGAAACCCAAGAGACCCAGTACTTC; cdr3_aa: CASSFRLHYAETQETQYF
clone_size: .; d_call: .; j_call: TRBJ2-7; v_call: TRBV19; cdr3_nt: TGTGCCAGTAGTTCCTTAATCGGGAGAATGTTCGAGCAGTACTTC; cdr3_aa: CASSSLIGRMFEQYF
clone_size: .; d_call: TRBD2; j_call: TRBJ2-7; v_call: TRBV28; cdr3_nt: TGTGCCAGCAGTTCAACTCTAACCCGACTAGCAGGGTACGAGCAGTACTTC; cdr3_aa: CASSSTLTRLAGYEQYF
clone_size: .; d_call: .; j_call: TRBJ2-6; v_call: TRBV7-6; cdr3_nt: TGTGCCAGCAGCTTATCAGGGGCTGGGGCCAACGTCCTGACTTTC; cdr3_aa: CASSLSGAGANVLTF
clone_size: few; d_call: .; j_call: TRBJ2-1; v_call: TRBV11-2; cdr3_nt: TGTGCCAGCAGCTTATTTCTGGTCGCGGCGAGGGAGCAGTTCTTC; cdr3_aa: CASSLFLVAAREQFF
clone_size: .; d_call: TRBD1; j_call: TRBJ2-7; v_call: TRBV19; cdr3_nt: TGTGCCAGTACCTATTCCGGGACAGGGGGCTACGAGCAGTACTTC; cdr3_aa: CASTYSGTGGYEQYF
clone_size: .; d_call: TRBD1; j_call: TRBJ1-2; v_call: TRBV5-5; cdr3_nt: TGTGCCAGCAGCTTGGGCGGGACAGGGGAATATGGCTACACCTTC; cdr3_aa: CASSLGGTGEYGYTF
clone_size: .; d_call: TRBD1; j_call: TRBJ2-3; v_call: TRBV27; cdr3_nt: TGTGCCAGCACCCTCGGACAGGCCACAGATACGCAGTATTTT; cdr3_aa: CASTLGQATDTQYF
clone_size: .; d_call: TRBD1; j_call: TRBJ2-7; v_call: TRBV27; cdr3_nt: TGTGCCAGCAGTTCGTTTGGACAGGGGGAGCAGTACTTC; cdr3_aa: CASSSFGQGEQYF
clone_size: .; d_call: TRBD1; j_call: TRBJ2-7; v_call: TRBV5-4; cdr3_nt: TGTGCCAGCAGCACAGACAGGGTCGAGAAGGACGAGCAGTACTTC; cdr3_aa: CASSTDRVEKDEQYF
clone_size: .; d_call: .; j_call: TRBJ1-4; v_call: TRBV12-3/TRBV12-4; cdr3_nt: TGTGCCAGCAGTTTAGTGAGTGAAAAACTGTTTTTT; cdr3_aa: CASSLVSEKLFF
clone_size: few; d_call: .; j_call: TRBJ2-2; v_call: TRBV3-1/TRBV3-2; cdr3_nt: TGTGCCAGCAGCCAAGCTAGCGACCATATCCGGCTGTTTTTT; cdr3_aa: CASSQASDHIRLFF
clone_size: .; d_call: .; j_call: TRBJ1-1; v_call: TRBV30; cdr3_nt: TGTGCCTGGACTCACCCGGGGACTGAAGCTTTCTTT; cdr3_aa: CAWTHPGTEAFF
clone_size: .; d_call: TRBD1; j_call: TRBJ2-7; v_call: TRBV2; cdr3_nt: TGTGCCAGCAGTACGGACAGGGCGAACTCCTACGAGCAGTACTTC; cdr3_aa: CASSTDRANSYEQYF
clone_size: .; d_call: TRBD2; j_call: TRBJ2-1; v_call: TRBV7-3; cdr3_nt: TGTGCCAGCAGCTTAAGGCTAGCGGGAGACAATGAGCAGTTCTTC; cdr3_aa: CASSLRLAGDNEQFF
clone_size: .; d_call: TRBD2; j_call: TRBJ2-7; v_call: TRBV5-1; cdr3_nt: TGCGCCAGCAGCCCAGCGGGAGTCGCCTACGAGCAGTACTTC; cdr3_aa: CASSPAGVAYEQYF
clone_size: .; d_call: TRBD2; j_call: TRBJ2-1; v_call: TRBV5-1; cdr3_nt: TGCGCCAGCAGCTTGACTAGCGGGAGTCTGGATGAGCAGTTCTTC; cdr3_aa: CASSLTSGSLDEQFF
clone_size: .; d_call: .; j_call: TRBJ2-1; v_call: TRBV28; cdr3_nt: TGTGCCAGCAGCATCGCGCGGCTCCCCCACAATGAGCAGTTCTTC; cdr3_aa: CASSIARLPHNEQFF
clone_size: once; d_call: .; j_call: TRBJ1-4; v_call: TRBV4-1; cdr3_nt: TGCGCCAGCAGTCGCAGACCGGGAGCCCGAGATGAAAAACTGTTTTTT; cdr3_aa: CASSRRPGARDEKLFF
clone_size: .; d_call: .; j_call: TRBJ2-7; v_call: TRBV6-5; cdr3_nt: TGTGCCAGCAGTTATGGCAGGGGCTACGAGCAGTACTTC; cdr3_aa: CASSYGRGYEQYF
clone_size: .; d_call: TRBD1; j_call: TRBJ2-6; v_call: TRBV28; cdr3_nt: TGTGCCAGCAGTCCCCCAACTGAACAGGGGGGTGGGGCCAACGTCCTGACTTTC; cdr3_aa: CASSPPTEQGGGANVLTF
clone_size: .; d_call: TRBD1; j_call: TRBJ2-5; v_call: TRBV28; cdr3_nt: TGTGCCAGCAGTTTACAGGGGACAGCGCAAGAGACCCAGTACTTC; cdr3_aa: CASSLQGTAQETQYF
clone_size: .; d_call: .; j_call: TRBJ1-5; v_call: TRBV6-5; cdr3_nt: TGTGCCAGCAGTTATGGGGACGGGGGACAGCCCCAGCATTTT; cdr3_aa: CASSYGDGGQPQHF
clone_size: once; d_call: TRBD1; j_call: TRBJ1-1; v_call: TRBV2; cdr3_nt: TGTGCCAGCAGCGGGGGACAGGGCGCGGGGACTGAAGCTTTCTTT; cdr3_aa: CASSGGQGAGTEAFF
clone_size: .; d_call: .; j_call: TRBJ2-7; v_call: TRBV20-1; cdr3_nt: TGCAGTGCTAGTACTAGCATGGGAGTTAAGTACTTC; cdr3_aa: CSASTSMGVKYF
clone_size: .; d_call: TRBD2; j_call: TRBJ2-2; v_call: TRBV6-1; cdr3_nt: TGTGCCAGCAGTGGGCTAGCGGGTCCGGGGGACACCGGGGAGCTGTTTTTT; cdr3_aa: CASSGLAGPGDTGELFF
clone_size: .; d_call: .; j_call: TRBJ2-5; v_call: TRBV28; cdr3_nt: TGTGCCAGCAGACTCTCGGAGACCCAGTACTTC; cdr3_aa: CASRLSETQYF
clone_size: .; d_call: .; j_call: TRBJ1-1; v_call: TRBV7-9; cdr3_nt: TGTGCCAGCAGCTTAGAAACAGGGTCTGAAGCTTTCTTT; cdr3_aa: CASSLETGSEAFF
clone_size: .; d_call: .; j_call: TRBJ1-1; v_call: TRBV6-2/TRBV6-3; cdr3_nt: TGTGCCAGCAGTTACCGCCCCGGATCTGGGGAGGGAATGAACACTGAAGCTTTCTTT; cdr3_aa: CASSYRPGSGEGMNTEAFF
clone_size: .; d_call: .; j_call: TRBJ2-7; v_call: TRBV11-3; cdr3_nt: TGTGCCAGCAGCTTAGACCGCGAGGGTGGCGAGCAGTACTTC; cdr3_aa: CASSLDREGGEQYF
clone_size: .; d_call: TRBD2; j_call: TRBJ2-5; v_call: TRBV5-1; cdr3_nt: TGCGCCAGCAGCTTGGCGGGGGGACAAGAGACCCAGTACTTC; cdr3_aa: CASSLAGGQETQYF
clone_size: once; d_call: .; j_call: TRBJ2-7; v_call: TRBV5-6; cdr3_nt: TGTGCCAGCAGCCTAGGGGGTGCATTTACCTACGAGCAGTACTTC; cdr3_aa: CASSLGGAFTYEQYF
clone_size: .; d_call: .; j_call: TRBJ2-1; v_call: TRBV5-1; cdr3_nt: TGCGCCAGCAGCCCAACCGCCCCAGCGCCTCTCGGTGAGCAGTTCTTC; cdr3_aa: CASSPTAPAPLGEQFF
clone_size: .; d_call: .; j_call: TRBJ2-1; v_call: TRBV4-1; cdr3_nt: TGCGCCAGCAGTTTCGGATCGGGCAATGAGCAGTTCTTC; cdr3_aa: CASSFGSGNEQFF
clone_size: once; d_call: .; j_call: TRBJ2-7; v_call: TRBV7-9; cdr3_nt: TGTGCCAGCAGCTTAGTTAGAGGGGGAACAGGGTCCTACGAGCAGTACTTC; cdr3_aa: CASSLVRGGTGSYEQYF
clone_size: .; d_call: .; j_call: TRBJ2-3; v_call: TRBV6-5; cdr3_nt: TGTGCCAGCAATTTTAAGAACGGACAGTCAGATACGCAGTATTTT; cdr3_aa: CASNFKNGQSDTQYF
clone_size: .; d_call: TRBD1; j_call: TRBJ1-1; v_call: TRBV19; cdr3_nt: TGTGCCAGTAGTAAGGGGGCGGGCACTGAAGCTTTCTTT; cdr3_aa: CASSKGAGTEAFF
clone_size: .; d_call: .; j_call: TRBJ1-2; v_call: TRBV6-4; cdr3_nt: TGTGCCAGCAGTGAGTCCGAGACAGGCCATGGCTACACCTTC; cdr3_aa: CASSESETGHGYTF
clone_size: .; d_call: .; j_call: TRBJ1-1; v_call: TRBV13; cdr3_nt: TGTGCCAGCAGCTTATCGACGACACTTATCAACACTGAAGCTTTCTTT; cdr3_aa: CASSLSTTLINTEAFF
clone_size: few; d_call: .; j_call: TRBJ1-2; v_call: TRBV28; cdr3_nt: TGTGCCAGCAGTTTGAACACGGGAGGCTACACCTTC; cdr3_aa: CASSLNTGGYTF
clone_size: .; d_call: TRBD1; j_call: TRBJ1-1; v_call: TRBV2; cdr3_nt: TGTGCCAGCAGGCAGGACAGGGGCCCTGAAGCTTTCTTT; cdr3_aa: CASRQDRGPEAFF
clone_size: .; d_call: TRBD2; j_call: TRBJ2-1; v_call: TRBV28; cdr3_nt: TGTGCCAGCAGTTTATCGGGGGAGGGATACAATGAGCAGTTCTTC; cdr3_aa: CASSLSGEGYNEQFF
clone_size: .; d_call: .; j_call: TRBJ1-5; v_call: TRBV11-2; cdr3_nt: TGTGCCAGCAGCCCACAGGGTTCCGGCAATCAGCCCCAGCATTTT; cdr3_aa: CASSPQGSGNQPQHF
clone_size: .; d_call: TRBD1; j_call: TRBJ2-3; v_call: TRBV7-2; cdr3_nt: TGTGCCAGCAGCTACCGGGACAGGGCATCCACAGATACGCAGTATTTT; cdr3_aa: CASSYRDRASTDTQYF
clone_size: .; d_call: .; j_call: TRBJ1-3; v_call: TRBV19; cdr3_nt: TGTGCCAGTAGTCTTTACAGTGATTCTGGAAACACCATATATTTT; cdr3_aa: CASSLYSDSGNTIYF
clone_size: .; d_call: TRBD2; j_call: TRBJ2-5; v_call: TRBV11-2; cdr3_nt: TGTGCCAGCAGCTCCGGACTAGCGGGGGTCCAAGAGACCCAGTACTTC; cdr3_aa: CASSSGLAGVQETQYF
clone_size: .; d_call: TRBD2; j_call: TRBJ2-1; v_call: TRBV5-4; cdr3_nt: TGTGCCAGCAGTCGGATGATGGGTTCTAGCGGGGCTGCATTCAATGAGCAGTTCTTC; cdr3_aa: CASSRMMGSSGAAFNEQFF
clone_size: .; d_call: .; j_call: TRBJ1-2; v_call: TRBV5-5; cdr3_nt: TGTGCCAGCAGCACTAATTGGATAGCTAACTATGGCTACACCTTC; cdr3_aa: CASSTNWIANYGYTF
clone_size: .; d_call: TRBD2; j_call: TRBJ2-7; v_call: TRBV9; cdr3_nt: TGTGCCAGCGGGCGGGAGGACTCCTACGAGCAGTACTTC; cdr3_aa: CASGREDSYEQYF
clone_size: .; d_call: .; j_call: TRBJ2-7; v_call: TRBV6-5; cdr3_nt: TGTGCCAGCAGTTACAACAGGGAGAAGAGGTACGAGCAGTACTTC; cdr3_aa: CASSYNREKRYEQYF
clone_size: .; d_call: TRBD2; j_call: TRBJ2-5; v_call: TRBV7-7; cdr3_nt: TGTGCCAGCAGCTTAGGAGGCGGGAGAGAAGAGACCCAGTACTTC; cdr3_aa: CASSLGGGREETQYF
clone_size: .; d_call: TRBD1; j_call: TRBJ2-1; v_call: TRBV4-1; cdr3_nt: TGCGCCAGCAGCCAAGATATAACCGGGACAGGGTGGTATGAGCAGTTCTTC; cdr3_aa: CASSQDITGTGWYEQFF
clone_size: .; d_call: TRBD1; j_call: TRBJ1-4; v_call: TRBV2; cdr3_nt: TGTGCCAGCAGCGGCGACAGGGCTCCTAATGAAAAACTGTTTTTT; cdr3_aa: CASSGDRAPNEKLFF